This TCR beta chain is from a study of shared clonotypes between healthy human individuals (dated by TCRdb to 2019 to 2021). Background for the entire study: A few men and two women, aged 18 to 49 years, made up the cohort. For each donor, CD4 naive and CD4 memory were each given three plates, CD8 naive was given two plates, and CD8 memory was given one plate. To estimate repertoire size and how much clonotype sharing occurs between individuals, the study deeply sequenced the blood TCR repertoires of five healthy adults. To increase sequencing depth and limit assay-specific biases, different laboratories used diverse techniques to prepare libraries and sequence TCR repertoires. Per donor, leukapheresis produced somewhere between about 0.9 and 10 billion PBMCs.

Using the deep immunoSEQ assay, multiplex PCR amplified TCR CDR3 regions from genomic DNA. Extracted genomic DNA from each cell subset was spread evenly across all wells of several immunoSEQ 96-well plates, with each plate serving as a replicate. For sorted subsets, each replicate PCR was loaded with approximately 200 ng genomic DNA, equivalent to 25,000 to 35,000 T cell genomes. Purified libraries were quantified with a Qubit 3.0 fluorometer, sized on a Bioanalyzer 2100, and re-quantified with the KAPA Library Quantification kit. Every immunoSEQ 96-well plate was sequenced on a dedicated single-read 150-cycle Illumina NextSeq 550 flow cell. The study's processing was this. Because the immunoSEQ output included only junctional sequences and no quality scores, the filtering could not be the same as the filtering used for full-length reads. To assign V/J genes and CDR3, sequences were annotated against IMGT germline references using PyIR, a Python wrapper for IgBLAST v1.9. Reads with weak V/J assignments (E-value above 1e-6), missing CDR3, stop codons, out-of-frame junctions, or ambiguous translated residues were removed. V3J clonotypes were defined by identical inferred V gene, J gene, and CDR3 amino acid sequence. Percentage overlap between repertoires was computed as shared unique clonotypes divided by the size of the smaller repertoire. Repertoire richness was assessed with RTK rarefaction, the Chao1 estimator, and Recon v2.1 estimates of unobserved clonotypes. For all TCRbeta clonotypes obtained by the gDNA method from a handful of donors, generation probabilities were computed with OLGA. The table comes from immuneACCESS by way of TCRdb, which keeps in-frame sequences with V and J called. Part of the clones is missing from these tables; in studies checked, under half for an unresolved V gene and the rest for unknown reasons. The V and J calls and clone size come from that table; D and trimming were worked out from the DNA. The sample table contains some 200,000 clones; only one count was recorded for 80% to 95% of them. Around 0.072% of the sample rests with the top ten.

Healthy HIV-negative adults with no recently reported acute infections or vaccinations were included as donors. Every donor was a Caucasian adult living in Nashville, Tennessee, USA. Magnetic negative selection was used to enrich CD4+ T cells, after which naive cells were positively selected on CD45RA and the negative fraction became the memory subset. Blood was obtained by leukapheresis, after which PBMCs were separated by Ficoll-Histopaque density gradient centrifugation and cryopreserved in liquid nitrogen vapor phase. Analytical flow cytometry was used to check the purity and quantity of each magnetically sorted T cell population. Each sorted fraction had its genomic DNA isolated and then quantified by UV absorbance on a Nanodrop 2000c. As for this clone: The clone's antigen remains unknown. Base-call qualities are not available, and no considerably larger clone is one nucleotide away.

On the study overall, not on this receptor specifically: Compared with non-shared clonotypes, clonotypes shared by all four sorted-subset donors had higher generation probabilities. Naive subsets generally had larger estimated clonotype richness than memory subsets. Across a handful of donors, about 5.2% of naive CD4, around 3.3% of naive CD8, 2% to 2.5% of memory CD4, and over 0.35% of memory CD8 clonotypes were shared. Pairwise subsampling led to the expectation that sequencing depth would affect the degree of clonotype sharing among donors. Sampling was restricted to blood, and TCR repertoires in tissues likely differ from the TCR repertoires found in blood. Incomplete sequencing was indicated by rarefaction of sorted-subset datasets, despite the large sequencing depth. Because the study included a small number of donors, the genetic and exposure-history diversity represented was limited.

Inclusive of the bounding cysteine and phenylalanine, the CDR3 is 12 residues long. Here the CDR3 DNA is all that survives: 36 bases in frame from base 1. Cut back by 1 base and 8 bases, the V and J ends lie 6 bases apart. Taken from the germline V gene, the CDR1 and CDR2 loops are SGHTA and FQGNSA. The V and J segments used are TRBV7-2 and TRBJ2-1; the D gene is unclear. Sequences were obtained from naive CD4+ T cells sorted from blood. The cell subset or site label for this specimen denotes: CD45RA+ positively selected. This receptor was identified in a woman younger than 45 in good health. The base sequence is TGTGCCAGCAGCTTAGTTGGTTATGAGCAGTTCTTC. It translates to CASSLVGYEQFF.